One and the same sample provided the 14 T cell receptor beta chains below, sequenced in a study of cytomegalovirus exposure and HLA in healthy donors. The PCR was carried out with 60 Vbeta primers and 13 Jbeta primers. This table comes from immunoSEQ multiplex PCR, and its TCRdb copy is limited to in-frame clones, with some not included. The sample lists approximately 150,000 clones, nearly 90% occurring once. Sequenced input: PBMCs. The receptors originated from a woman in her thirties or forties in good health and CMV-seronegative.

V usage is TRBV7-9 and J usage is TRBJ1-2; D call uncertain. This CDR3 is 13 amino acids long. V was shortened by 1 base and J by 7 bases, with 10 bases between the two germline ends. Germline-derived CDR1 and CDR2 are SEHNR and FQNEAQ (reference sequence). In DNA form, the CDR3 reads TGTGCCAGCAGCTTAGGTCGGGGAGGTGGCTACACCTTC. Translated: CASSLGRGGGYTF.

The rearrangement joins TRBV28 to TRBJ2-5; 7 nucleotides match TRBD2. The end of the DNA is better explained by TRBJ2-7, so the J call may be wrong. The germline V gene has CDR1 MDHEN and CDR2 SYDVKM. The CDR3 has 13 residues. The CDR3 DNA follows: TGTGCCAGCAATCTAGCGGCCTCCTACGAGCAGTACTTC. It translates to CASNLAASYEQYF.

The chain combines TRBV5-4 with TRBJ2-5; 13 bases are a match to TRBD2. Per germline, CDR1 SGHNT and CDR2 YYREEE (reference sequence). The CDR3 is 14 residues long. Trimming at V came to 9 bases and at J to 5 bases, leaving 7 bases not matched to a gene. This chain's CDR3 is CATGPTSGRETQYF. As DNA, the CDR3 is TGTGCCACCGGGCCGACTAGCGGGAGGGAGACCCAGTACTTC.

The chain recombines TRBV7-6 with TRBJ2-1; 7 nucleotides agree with TRBD2. This CDR3 region has 15 residues. CDR1 is SGHVS and CDR2 is FNYEAQ in the germline V gene. The J segment lost 6 bases and the V segment lost 5 bases, leaving 10 bases of the junction unmatched. As DNA, the CDR3 is TGTGCCAGCAGCCTCAGCGGGGTTCCCCCCAATGAGCAGTTCTTC. The encoded protein is CASSLSGVPPNEQFF.

V usage is TRBV30 and J usage is TRBJ2-1, with D possibly TRBD2 on 5 matching bases. This CDR3 is 11 amino acids long. Trimming cost V 6 bases and J 8 bases, with 11 bases left between them. Germline lookup yields CDR1 GTSNPN and CDR2 SVGIG (reference sequence). The CDR3 coding sequence is TGTGCCTGCACGGGGTGGGATGAGCAGTTCTTC. As protein: CACTGWDEQFF. Combining the CDR3 with reference TRBV30 and TRBJ2-1 gives the whole variable domain SQTIHQWPATLVQPVGSPLSLECTVEGTSNPNLYWYRQAAGRGLQLLFYSVGIGQISSEVPQNLSASRPQDRQFILSSKKLLLSDSGFYLCACTGWDEQFFGPGTRLTVL.

The chain carries TRBV12-5 and TRBJ2-7; 10 nucleotides align to TRBD1. Germline CDR1 LGHNT, CDR2 FRNRAP. CDR3 size: 15 residues. The junction had 9 bases not matched to a gene; V was cut back by 5 bases and J by 5 bases. CDR3 sequence (DNA): TGTGCTAGTGGTCTGACCGGGACAGGGGAACACGAGCAGTACTTC. This codes for CASGLTGTGEHEQYF.

The rearrangement links TRBV7-2 to TRBJ1-5; D remains unclear. The germline V gene has CDR1 SGHTA and CDR2 FQGNSA. Trimming left V 2 bases short and J 0 bases short, with 5 bases between. The CDR3 length is 14 residues. The CDR3 here is CASSLFNSNQPQHF. In nucleotides, the CDR3 is TGTGCCAGCAGCTTATTTAATAGCAATCAGCCCCAGCATTTT.

The V and J genes are TRBV28 and TRBJ2-7, with TRBD2 identical over 9 bases. The CDR3 loop spans 21 amino acids. Germline assignment: CDR1 MDHEN and CDR2 SYDVKM. V lost 6 bases to trimming and J lost 0 bases; unmatched junction nucleotides: 24. The DNA for the CDR3 is TGTGCCAGCAGGGAAGGAAAAGGCGGGAGGGCCGAACTACTGAGCTCCTACGAGCAGTACTTC. It is translated as CASREGKGGRAELLSSYEQYF.

This clone occurred a few times. The rearrangement links TRBV13 to TRBJ2-7; 11 nucleotides agree with TRBD2. The J segment lost 4 bases and the V segment lost 7 bases, leaving 9 bases of the junction unmatched. CDR3 size: 15 residues. Germline lookup yields CDR1 PRHDT and CDR2 FYEKMQ (reference sequence). The CDR3 DNA reads TGTGCCAGCATACCACCGGGACTAGCGGATTACGAGCAGTACTTC. It is translated as CASIPPGLADYEQYF.

V usage is TRBV28 and J usage is TRBJ1-1; D unresolved. Germline assignment: CDR1 MDHEN and CDR2 SYDVKM. V lost 6 bases and J 5 bases, leaving 16 bases between the germline ends. The CDR3 loop spans 14 amino acids. The CDR3 region is CASSLGNPRTEAFF. CDR3 in DNA: TGTGCCAGCAGCCTCGGGAACCCGCGGACTGAAGCTTTCTTT.

This clone was detected only once. The chain links TRBV9 to TRBJ2-1; 9 positions agree with TRBD1. J lost 15 bases, V lost 4 bases, and 11 bases had no gene match. Germline assignment: CDR1 SGDLS and CDR2 YYNGEE. CDR3 length: 13 residues. The CDR3 loop reads CASSLAGTGHLFF. CDR3 in DNA: TGTGCCAGCAGCCTCGCCGGGACAGGGCATCTGTTCTTC.

The rearrangement uses TRBV28 and TRBJ1-5, with D unresolved. The germline CDR1 and CDR2 sequences are MDHEN and SYDVKM. This CDR3 is built from 12 residues. The V end was cut by 5 bases, the J end by 6 bases, with 8 bases between. The CDR3 loop is CASSIPGQPQHF. Here the CDR3 DNA reads TGTGCCAGCAGTATTCCGGGTCAGCCCCAGCATTTT.

The chain links TRBV5-4 to TRBJ2-1; the D gene is possibly TRBD1 (5 bases). Trimming removed 4 bases from V and 4 bases from J, with 15 bases in between. The CDR3 has 15 amino acids. Germline V gives CDR1 SGHNT, CDR2 YYREEE (reference sequence). CDR3 sequence (DNA): TGTGCCAGCAGCCAGGGTTCCGACAGTTACAATGAGCAGTTCTTC. Its protein is CASSQGSDSYNEQFF.

Notes on this clone: Distinct nucleotide sequences in the sample also encode this CDR3. The genes are TRBV7-7 and TRBJ2-1; tentatively, D is TRBD2 (5 bases). In germline, CDR1 is SSHAT, CDR2 FNYEAQ (reference sequence). This CDR3 is 13 amino acids long. Trimming took 1 base from V and 4 from J, leaving 5 bases between them. This chain's CDR3 is CASSLGTYNEQFF. DNA for the CDR3: TGTGCCAGCAGCTTAGGGACTTACAATGAGCAGTTCTTC. The whole variable domain, remainder taken from reference TRBV7-7 and TRBJ2-1, is GAGVSQSPRYKVTKRGQDVTLRCDPISSHATLYWYQQALGQGPEFLTYFNYEAQPDKSGLPSDRFSAERPEGSISTLTIQRTEQRDSAMYRCASSLGTYNEQFFGPGTRLTVL.